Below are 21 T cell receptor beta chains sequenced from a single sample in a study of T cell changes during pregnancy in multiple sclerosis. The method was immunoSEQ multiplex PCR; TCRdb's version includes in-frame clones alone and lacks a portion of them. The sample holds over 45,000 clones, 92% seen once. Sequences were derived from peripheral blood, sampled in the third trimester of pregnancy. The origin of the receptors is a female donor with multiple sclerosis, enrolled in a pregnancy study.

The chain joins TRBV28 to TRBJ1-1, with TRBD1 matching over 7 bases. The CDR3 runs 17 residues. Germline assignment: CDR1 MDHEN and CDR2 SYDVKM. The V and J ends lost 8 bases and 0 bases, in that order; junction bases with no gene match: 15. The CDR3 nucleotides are TGTGCCAGCCTTGAGCTTAGGGGACAGATATTGAACACTGAAGCTTTCTTT. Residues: CASLELRGQILNTEAFF.

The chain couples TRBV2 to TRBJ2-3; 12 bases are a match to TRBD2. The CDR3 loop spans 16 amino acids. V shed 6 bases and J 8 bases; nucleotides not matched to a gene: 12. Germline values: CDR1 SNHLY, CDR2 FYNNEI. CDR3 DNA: TGTGCCAGCAGGGACGGACTAGCGGGAATAGGGCGTACGCAGTATTTT. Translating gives CASRDGLAGIGRTQYF.

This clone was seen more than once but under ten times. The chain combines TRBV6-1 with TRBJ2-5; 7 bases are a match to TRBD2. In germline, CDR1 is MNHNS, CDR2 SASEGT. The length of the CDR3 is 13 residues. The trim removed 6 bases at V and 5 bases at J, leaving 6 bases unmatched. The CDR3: CASRPAGPETQYF. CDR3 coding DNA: TGTGCCAGCAGGCCAGCGGGGCCCGAGACCCAGTACTTC.

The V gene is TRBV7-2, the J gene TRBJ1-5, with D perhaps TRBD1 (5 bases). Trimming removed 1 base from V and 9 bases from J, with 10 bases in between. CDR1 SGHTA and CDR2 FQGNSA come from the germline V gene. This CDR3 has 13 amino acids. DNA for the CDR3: TGTGCCAGCAGCTTAGAAAGGGGTTGGCCCCAGCATTTT. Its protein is CASSLERGWPQHF.

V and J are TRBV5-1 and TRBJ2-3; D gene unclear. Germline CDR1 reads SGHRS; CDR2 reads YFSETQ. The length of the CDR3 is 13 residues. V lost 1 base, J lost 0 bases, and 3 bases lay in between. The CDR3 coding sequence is TGCGCCAGCAGCTTGATAAGCACAGATACGCAGTATTTT. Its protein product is CASSLISTDTQYF.

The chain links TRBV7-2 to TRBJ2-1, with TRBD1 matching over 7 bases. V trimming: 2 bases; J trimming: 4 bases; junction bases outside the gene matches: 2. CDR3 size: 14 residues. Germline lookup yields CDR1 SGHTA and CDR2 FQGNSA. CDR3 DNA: TGTGCCAGCAGCTTAAGCAGGGGGTACAATGAGCAGTTCTTC. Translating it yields CASSLSRGYNEQFF. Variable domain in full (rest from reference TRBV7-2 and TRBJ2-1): GAGVSQSPSNKVTEKGKDVELRCDPISGHTALYWYRQSLGQGLEFLIYFQGNSAPDKSGLPSDRFSAERTGGSVSTLTIQRTQQEDSAVYLCASSLSRGYNEQFFGPGTRLTVL.

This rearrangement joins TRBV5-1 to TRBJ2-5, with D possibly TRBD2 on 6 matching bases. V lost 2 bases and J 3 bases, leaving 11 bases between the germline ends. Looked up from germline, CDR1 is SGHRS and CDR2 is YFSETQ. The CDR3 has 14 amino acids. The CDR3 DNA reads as TGCGCCAGCAGCTTAGGCCGGGAGAAAGAGACCCAGTACTTC. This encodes CASSLGREKETQYF. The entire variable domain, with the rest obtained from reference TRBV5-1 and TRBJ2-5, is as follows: KAGVTQTPRYLIKTRGQQVTLSCSPISGHRSVSWYQQTPGQGLQFLFEYFSETQRNKGNFPGRFSGRQFSNSRSEMNVSTLELGDSALYLCASSLGREKETQYFGPGTRLLVL.

CDR3 sequence: CASSPVPGVDGVVSKNIQYF. The CDR3 region has the DNA TGCGCCAGCAGTCCTGTACCGGGAGTAGACGGGGTTGTGTCCAAAAACATTCAGTACTTC. The genes are TRBV4-1 and TRBJ2-4, with D tentatively TRBD2 (6 bases). The CDR3 has 20 amino acids. Trimming pared 6 bases from V and 2 bases from J, leaving 29 bases between. CDR1 and CDR2 from the germline V gene are MGHRA and YSYEKL.

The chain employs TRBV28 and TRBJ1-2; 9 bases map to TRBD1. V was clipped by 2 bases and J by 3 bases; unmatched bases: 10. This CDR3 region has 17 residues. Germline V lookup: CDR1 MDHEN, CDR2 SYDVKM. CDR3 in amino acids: CASSLIALQGAHYGYTF. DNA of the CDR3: TGTGCCAGCAGTTTAATCGCCCTACAGGGGGCGCACTATGGCTACACCTTC.

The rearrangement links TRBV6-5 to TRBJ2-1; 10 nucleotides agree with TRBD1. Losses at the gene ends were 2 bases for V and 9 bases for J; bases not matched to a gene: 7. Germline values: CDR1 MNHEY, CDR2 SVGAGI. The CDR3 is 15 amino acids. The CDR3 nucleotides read TGTGCCAGCAGTTACAAGGGGACAGGGGTAACTGAGCAGTTCTTC. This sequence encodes CASSYKGTGVTEQFF.

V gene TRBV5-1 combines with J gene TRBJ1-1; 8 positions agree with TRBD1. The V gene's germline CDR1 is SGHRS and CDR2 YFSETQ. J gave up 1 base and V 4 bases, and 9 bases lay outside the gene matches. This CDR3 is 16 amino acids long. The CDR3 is CASSDLLRGPNTEAFF. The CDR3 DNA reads TGCGCCAGCAGCGACCTACTCAGGGGGCCGAACACTGAAGCTTTCTTT.

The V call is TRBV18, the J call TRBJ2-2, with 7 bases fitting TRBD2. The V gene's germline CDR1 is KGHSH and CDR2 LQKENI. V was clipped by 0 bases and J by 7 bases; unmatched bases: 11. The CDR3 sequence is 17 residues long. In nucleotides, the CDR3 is TGTGCCAGCTCACCACCAGGCCTAGCGGTTAGGGGCGGGGAGCTGTTTTTT. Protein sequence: CASSPPGLAVRGGELFF.

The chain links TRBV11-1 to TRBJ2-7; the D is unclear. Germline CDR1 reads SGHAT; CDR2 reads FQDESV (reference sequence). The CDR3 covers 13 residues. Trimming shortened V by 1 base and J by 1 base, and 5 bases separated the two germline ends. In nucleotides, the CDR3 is TGTGCCAGCAGCTTAGTAGATTCCTACGAGCAGTACTTC. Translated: CASSLVDSYEQYF.

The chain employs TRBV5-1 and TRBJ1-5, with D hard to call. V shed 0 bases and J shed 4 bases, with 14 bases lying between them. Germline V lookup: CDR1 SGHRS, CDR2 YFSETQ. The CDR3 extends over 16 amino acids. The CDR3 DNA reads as TGCGCCAGCAGCTTGGATGGCAGTATAGCAAATCAGCCCCAGCATTTT. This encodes CASSLDGSIANQPQHF.

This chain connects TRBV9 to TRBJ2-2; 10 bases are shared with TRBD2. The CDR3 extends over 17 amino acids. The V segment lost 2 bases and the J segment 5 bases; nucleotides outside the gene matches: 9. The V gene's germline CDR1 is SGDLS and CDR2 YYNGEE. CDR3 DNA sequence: TGTGCCAGCAGCGTTACCTTAGCGGGAGGAGTTACCGGGGAGCTGTTTTTT. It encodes CASSVTLAGGVTGELFF.

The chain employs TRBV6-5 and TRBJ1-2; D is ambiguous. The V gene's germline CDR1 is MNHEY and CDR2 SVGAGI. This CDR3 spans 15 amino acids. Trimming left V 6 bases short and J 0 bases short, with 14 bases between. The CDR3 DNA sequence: TGTGCCAGCAGGAGGCGAGTTAATACTAACTATGGCTACACCTTC. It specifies CASRRRVNTNYGYTF.

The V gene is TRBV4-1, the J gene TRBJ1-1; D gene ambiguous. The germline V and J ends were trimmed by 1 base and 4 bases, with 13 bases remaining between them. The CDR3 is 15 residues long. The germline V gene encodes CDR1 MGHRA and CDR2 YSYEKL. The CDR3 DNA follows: TGCGCCAGCAGCCAAGTAGGTCCCGCGGGCACTGAAGCTTTCTTT. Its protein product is CASSQVGPAGTEAFF.

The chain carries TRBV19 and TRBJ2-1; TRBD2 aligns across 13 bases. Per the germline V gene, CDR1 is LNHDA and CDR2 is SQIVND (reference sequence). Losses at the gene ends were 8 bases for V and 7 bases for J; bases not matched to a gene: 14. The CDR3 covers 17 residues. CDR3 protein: CASSGTSGIGGNNEQFF. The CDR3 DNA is TGTGCCAGTTCCGGGACTAGCGGGATTGGGGGGAATAATGAGCAGTTCTTC.

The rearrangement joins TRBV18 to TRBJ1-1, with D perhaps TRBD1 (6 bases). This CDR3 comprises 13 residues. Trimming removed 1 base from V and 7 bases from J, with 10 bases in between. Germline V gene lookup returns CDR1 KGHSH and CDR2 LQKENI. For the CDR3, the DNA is TGTGCCAGCTCACCACTGGACAGTGATGAAGCTTTCTTT. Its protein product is CASSPLDSDEAFF.

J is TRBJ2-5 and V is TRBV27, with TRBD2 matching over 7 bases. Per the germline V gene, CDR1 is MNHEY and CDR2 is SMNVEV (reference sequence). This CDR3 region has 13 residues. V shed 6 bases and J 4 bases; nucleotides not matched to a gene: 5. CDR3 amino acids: CASSPGGRETQYF. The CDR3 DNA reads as TGTGCCAGCAGCCCCGGGGGGAGAGAGACCCAGTACTTC.

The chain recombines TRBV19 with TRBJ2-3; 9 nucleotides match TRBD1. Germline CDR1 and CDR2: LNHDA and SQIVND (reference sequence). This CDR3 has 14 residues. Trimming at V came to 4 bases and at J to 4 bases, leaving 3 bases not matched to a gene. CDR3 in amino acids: CASSRDRAADTQYF. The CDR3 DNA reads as TGTGCCAGTAGTAGGGACAGGGCGGCAGATACGCAGTATTTT.